Each of the 21 T cell receptor beta chains below was sequenced from the same sample in a study of blood T cell repertoires in COVID-19. TCRdb keeps only in-frame clones here, not all; method: immunoSEQ multiplex PCR. The sample records roughly 100,000 clones, more than 75% being singletons. The sample consisted of peripheral blood. The source is a man in his 60s with active or convalescent COVID-19.

This clone has more than one count but fewer than ten. The chain combines TRBV2 with TRBJ2-2; maybe TRBD1 (6 bases). V shed 7 bases and J shed 8 bases, with 17 bases lying between them. Germline V gives CDR1 SNHLY, CDR2 FYNNEI. There are 14 residues in the CDR3. CDR3 protein: CASKIKGTTGELFF. CDR3 nucleotide sequence: TGTGCCAGCAAGATAAAGGGGACAACAGGGGAGCTGTTTTTT.

This clone has only one observation. This chain uses TRBV7-8 with TRBJ1-5, with 9 positions matching TRBD1. The V segment lost 4 bases and the J segment 2 bases; nucleotides outside the gene matches: 9. From germline, CDR1 is SGHVS and CDR2 FQNEAQ. The CDR3 is made up of 17 amino acids. This chain's CDR3 is CASSSTHRDRGNQPQHF. CDR3 DNA: TGTGCCAGCAGCTCCACACACCGGGACAGGGGCAATCAGCCCCAGCATTTT.

This clone was seen just once. The chain carries TRBV7-8 and TRBJ2-7; 8 nucleotides line up with TRBD1. CDR3 length: 15 residues. Germline trimming cut 5 bases from V and 3 bases from J; bases unmatched to any gene: 9. Germline assignment: CDR1 SGHVS and CDR2 FQNEAQ. The CDR3 DNA reads as TGTGCCAGCAGCCCTCCGGGACAGGATTACTACGAGCAGTACTTC. Its protein product is CASSPPGQDYYEQYF.

The chain carries TRBV5-8 and TRBJ1-4; a possible D gene is TRBD1 (6 bases). The V and J ends lost 2 bases and 0 bases respectively, with 11 bases between them. This CDR3 comprises 16 residues. Looked up from germline, CDR1 is SGHTS and CDR2 is YDEGEE. CDR3 bases: TGTGCCAGCAGCTTCGGACAGTATGCAACTAATGAAAAACTGTTTTTT. Its protein product is CASSFGQYATNEKLFF.

This chain uses TRBV9 with TRBJ1-5; D possibly corresponds to TRBD1 (6 bases). The CDR3 loop spans 15 amino acids. V was trimmed by 4 bases and J by 0 bases, leaving 11 bases between them. Per germline, CDR1 SGDLS and CDR2 YYNGEE. CDR3 amino acids: CASSPSGVSNQPQHF. DNA for the CDR3: TGTGCCAGCAGCCCATCAGGGGTTAGCAATCAGCCCCAGCATTTT.

This clone occurred a few times. The rearrangement links TRBV3-1 (or the pseudogene TRBV3-2) to TRBJ1-1; 9 bases are shared with TRBD1. With V trimmed by 6 bases and J by 3 bases, 2 bases remained unmatched. This CDR3 is 13 amino acids long. The V gene's germline CDR1 is LGHDT and CDR2 YNNKEL (reference sequence). CDR3 sequence: CASRRQGDTEAFF. DNA for the CDR3: TGTGCCAGCAGAAGACAGGGGGACACTGAAGCTTTCTTT.

This clone qualifies as medium-sized. J is TRBJ2-3 and V is TRBV5-1, with TRBD1 matching 8 bases. Germline V gene data show CDR1 as SGHRS and CDR2 as YFSETQ. Trimming took 5 bases from V and 1 from J; bases not matched to a gene: 6. The CDR3 sequence is 15 residues long. The CDR3 here is CASRQGARGTDTQYF. The CDR3 DNA sequence: TGCGCCAGCAGGCAGGGGGCGCGGGGCACAGATACGCAGTATTTT.

This chain links TRBV19 with TRBJ2-7; the D gene is possibly TRBD2 (5 bases). CDR3 length: 14 residues. Germline V gives CDR1 LNHDA, CDR2 SQIVND (reference sequence). V lost 4 bases and J lost 2, with 12 bases in between. In DNA form, the CDR3 reads TGTGCCAGTAGTACCAGCGGTCGTCCCTACGAGCAGTACTTC. It is translated as CASSTSGRPYEQYF.

The gene calls are TRBV11-3 and TRBJ2-5, with D possibly matching TRBD1 (7 bases). V lost 8 bases to trimming and J lost 4 bases, with 20 bases between them. The CDR3 length is 15 residues. From germline, CDR1 is SGHNT and CDR2 YENEEA. The CDR3 reads CASSTRGVRGETQYF. DNA for the CDR3: TGTGCCAGCTCCACCAGGGGGGTGAGAGGAGAGACCCAGTACTTC.

The chain carries TRBV4-2 and TRBJ1-4, with 7 bases identical to TRBD1. The CDR3 is 15 amino acids. V lost 5 bases and J lost 5; bases outside the gene matches: 8. Germline V CDR1 and CDR2: LGHNA, YNFKEQ. CDR3 nucleotides: TGTGCCAGCAGCAGAATCGGACAGGACAATGAAAAACTGTTTTTT. Its translation: CASSRIGQDNEKLFF.

The chain couples TRBV14 to TRBJ1-4, with D maybe TRBD1 (5 bases). Trimming cost V 7 bases and J 7 bases, with 19 bases left between them. Germline CDR1 is SGHDN and CDR2 is FVKESK. This CDR3 comprises 15 residues. The CDR3 DNA follows: TGTGCCAGCAAGCCTTCGGGGTCCGGGGGTGAAAAACTGTTTTTT. Its translation is CASKPSGSGGEKLFF.

Points on this clone: A junction end diverges from the germline sequence, so it may reflect a read error. The chain couples TRBV3-1 (or the pseudogene TRBV3-2) to TRBJ2-7; 11 positions agree with TRBD2. There are 14 residues in the CDR3. The V gene's germline CDR1 is LGHDT and CDR2 YNNKEL (reference sequence). The CDR3 spells CASSRSGSGRAFFF. In DNA, the CDR3 is TGTGCCAGCAGCCGCTCGGGTAGCGGGAGGGCGTTTTTCTTC.

The chain has TRBV28 and TRBJ1-4, with a possible D match to TRBD1 (5 bases). Trimming cost V 5 bases and J 7 bases, with 17 bases left between them. Germline loops: CDR1 MDHEN, CDR2 SYDVKM. This CDR3 contains 15 residues. CDR3 coding DNA: TGTGCCAGCAGTCCCCTCAGCAGGGCTTTTGAAAAACTGTTTTTT. The encoded protein is CASSPLSRAFEKLFF. The full variable domain, in which reference TRBV28 and TRBJ1-4 provide the parts outside the CDR3, is DVKVTQSSRYLVKRTGEKVFLECVQDMDHENMFWYRQDPGLGLRLIYFSYDVKMKEKGDIPEGYSVSREKKERFSLILESASTNQTSMYLCASSPLSRAFEKLFFGSGTQLSVL.

The CDR3 protein is CASRETGENSPLHF. The DNA of the CDR3 is TGTGCCAGCAGGGAGACAGGGGAAAATTCACCCCTCCACTTT. This chain joins TRBV2 and TRBJ1-6, with 8 bases matching TRBD1. Germline V lookup: CDR1 SNHLY, CDR2 FYNNEI. The V and J ends lost 6 bases and 7 bases, in that order; junction bases with no gene match: 5. The CDR3 extends over 14 amino acids. Variable domain in full (rest from reference TRBV2 and TRBJ1-6): EPEVTQTPSHQVTQMGQEVILRCVPISNHLYFYWYRQILGQKVEFLVSFYNNEISEKSEIFDDQFSVERPDGSNFTLKIRSTKLEDSAMYFCASRETGENSPLHFGNGTRLTVT.

This clone was picked up a small number of times. The chain has TRBV5-1 and TRBJ1-6; a possible D gene is TRBD1 (6 bases). The CDR3 has 15 amino acids. V dropped 4 bases and J dropped 14 bases, with 22 bases sitting between them. Germline CDR1 is SGHRS and CDR2 is YFSETQ. The CDR3 DNA sequence: TGCGCCAGCAGCCCACGGGGGGGGGCCGTAGGAGCCCTCCACTTT. It specifies CASSPRGGAVGALHF.

This clone came up once. The gene calls are TRBV9 and TRBJ1-6; D may be TRBD1 (5 bases). This CDR3 has 18 residues. Germline values: CDR1 SGDLS, CDR2 YYNGEE. Trimming pared 4 bases from V and 6 bases from J, leaving 23 bases between. As DNA, the CDR3 is TGTGCCAGCAGCCCACACGGGACTGGCAGTGGGCGTAATTCACCCCTCCACTTT. This sequence encodes CASSPHGTGSGRNSPLHF. The variable domain in full, with the rest retrieved from reference TRBV9 and TRBJ1-6, is DSGVTQTPKHLITATGQRVTLRCSPRSGDLSVYWYQQSLDQGLQFLIQYYNGEERAKGNILERFSAQQFPDLHSELNLSSLELGDSALYFCASSPHGTGSGRNSPLHFGNGTRLTVT.

The J gene is TRBJ2-7, the V gene TRBV20-1; maybe TRBD2 (5 bases). CDR3 length equals 10 residues. The V end was cut by 5 bases, the J end by 6 bases, with 8 bases between. Germline V gene data show CDR1 as DFQATT and CDR2 as SNEGSKA (reference sequence). CDR3 DNA: TGCAGTGCTTCTAGCCCCGAGCAGTACTTC. Translated, it gives CSASSPEQYF.

The chain carries TRBV24-1 and TRBJ2-3; no reliable D call. This CDR3 has 11 amino acids. The germline CDR1 and CDR2 sequences are KGHDR and SFDVKD. The V end was cut by 5 bases, the J end by 4 bases, with 3 bases between. The CDR3 loop reads CATSVSDTQYF. DNA for the CDR3: TGTGCCACCAGTGTATCAGATACGCAGTATTTT.

For the CDR3, the DNA is TGTGCCAGCAGCGCCAGGGGCGGGAGTATATCCGGGGAGCTGTTTTTT. Protein product: CASSARGGSISGELFF. The V and J genes are TRBV5-4 and TRBJ2-2, with D possibly TRBD2 on 7 matching bases. Germline V lookup: CDR1 SGHNT, CDR2 YYREEE (reference sequence). V lost 4 bases and J lost 6, with 19 bases in between. CDR3 size: 16 residues.

In its sample, this clone was seen a few times. This chain connects TRBV14 to TRBJ2-5, with TRBD2 matching 14 bases. The CDR3 extends over 16 amino acids. V lost 4 bases to trimming and J lost 1 base; unmatched junction nucleotides: 2. In germline, CDR1 is SGHDN, CDR2 FVKESK. CDR3 in DNA: TGTGCCAGCAGCCCCGGACTAGCGGGGGGCCAAGAGACCCAGTACTTC. It is translated as CASSPGLAGGQETQYF.

The chain employs TRBV7-2 and TRBJ2-1; 15 bases align to TRBD2. The CDR3 is 15 amino acids. J lost 15 bases, V lost 5 bases, and 11 bases had no gene match. Germline-derived CDR1 and CDR2 are SGHTA and FQGNSA. In nucleotides, the CDR3 is TGTGCCAGCAGCGGCCCGGGACTAGCGGGAGGTAAGCTGTTCTTC. Its translation is CASSGPGLAGGKLFF.